The 10 T cell receptor beta chains below all came from one sample that was sequenced in a study of blood T cell repertoires in COVID-19. Profiling relied on immunoSEQ multiplex PCR, and the TCRdb table lists in-frame clones only, not all of them. The sample shows under 400,000 clones, around 91% of them seen only once. Material for sequencing was peripheral blood. These receptors all stem from a young man with active or convalescent COVID-19.

The chain recombines TRBV9 with TRBJ1-2; 7 nucleotides agree with TRBD1. Germline-derived CDR1 and CDR2 are SGDLS and YYNGEE. Trimming cost V 4 bases and J 8 bases; bases outside gene matches: 11. This CDR3 comprises 14 residues. CDR3 bases: TGTGCCAGCAGCCGCGGAGAGGGGGCTCGAGGCTACACCTTC. Encoded protein: CASSRGEGARGYTF.

V is TRBV7-2 and J is TRBJ2-7, with a possible D match to TRBD2 (6 bases). With 5 bases removed from V and 7 bases from J, the gap between germline ends came to 18 bases. Germline lookup yields CDR1 SGHTA and CDR2 FQGNSA. The CDR3 length is 14 residues. The CDR3, as DNA: TGTGCCAGCAGCCCCCCCGGTGGAGGGAGGGAGCAGTACTTC. Amino acids: CASSPPGGGREQYF.

V gene TRBV3-1 (or the pseudogene TRBV3-2) combines with J gene TRBJ2-5; 13 bases map to TRBD2. The trim removed 5 bases at V and 5 bases at J, leaving 8 bases unmatched. This CDR3 is 16 amino acids long. The V gene's germline CDR1 is LGHDT and CDR2 YNNKEL (reference sequence). The CDR3 nucleotides are TGTGCCAGCAGCAACAGGACTAGCGGGAGTCGGGAGACCCAGTACTTC. Translating it yields CASSNRTSGSRETQYF.

V usage is TRBV19 and J usage is TRBJ1-6, with a weak D call TRBD1 (6 bases). Germline V gene lookup returns CDR1 LNHDA and CDR2 SQIVND (reference sequence). Trimming took off 4 bases at V and 9 bases at J, with 10 bases between the two ends. The CDR3 totals 13 residues. CDR3 sequence reads: CASSTDSSSPLHF. CDR3 nucleotide sequence: TGTGCCAGTAGTACGGACAGCAGTTCACCCCTCCACTTT.

The chain uses TRBV7-3 and TRBJ2-7; maybe TRBD2 (5 bases). The CDR3 runs 14 residues. CDR1 is SGHTA, CDR2 FQGTGA, per germline. With 5 bases removed from V and 2 bases from J, the gap between germline ends came to 13 bases. CDR3 loop: CASSLDGGAYEQYF. CDR3 nucleotides: TGTGCCAGCAGCCTAGACGGAGGAGCCTACGAGCAGTACTTC.

The rearrangement joins TRBV7-9 to TRBJ2-3; TRBD2 agrees at 7 bases. CDR3 size: 14 residues. Germline V gene sequence: CDR1 SEHNR, CDR2 FQNEAQ (reference sequence). Trimming took 3 bases from V and 4 from J; bases not matched to a gene: 4. CDR3 residues: CASSFSGLSDTQYF. The CDR3 DNA sequence: TGTGCCAGCAGCTTTAGCGGGTTATCAGATACGCAGTATTTT.

The CDR3 nucleotides are TGTGCCTGGAGGCCCCGGGGGGGACAACAATATAGCAATCAGCCCCAGCATTTT. Amino acid sequence: CAWRPRGGQQYSNQPQHF. This rearrangement joins TRBV30 to TRBJ1-5, with D perhaps TRBD1 (6 bases). The CDR3 has 18 residues. CDR1 is GTSNPN, CDR2 SVGIG, per germline (reference sequence). Trimming cost V 3 bases and J 0 bases, with 21 bases left between them.

V is TRBV18 and J is TRBJ2-1, with 9 bases matching TRBD2. CDR3 length equals 16 residues. Germline CDR1 KGHSH, CDR2 LQKENI. The V and J ends lost 4 bases and 7 bases, in that order; junction bases with no gene match: 11. This chain's CDR3 is CASSRNVAGGSNEQFF. DNA for the CDR3: TGTGCCAGCTCACGGAATGTTGCGGGGGGGTCTAATGAGCAGTTCTTC. The full variable domain, rest sourced from reference TRBV18 and TRBJ2-1, is NAGVMQNPRHLVRRRGQEARLRCSPMKGHSHVYWYRQLPEEGLKFMVYLQKENIIDESGMPKERFSAEFPKEGPSILRIQQVVRGDSAAYFCASSRNVAGGSNEQFFGPGTRLTVL.

This chain connects TRBV19 to TRBJ2-7; tentative D call: TRBD2 (6 bases). CDR3 length equals 12 residues. CDR1 and CDR2 from the germline V gene are LNHDA and SQIVND (reference sequence). V shed 6 bases and J shed 6 bases, with 12 bases lying between them. Here the CDR3 DNA reads TGTGCCAGTAGCGAGGGACTTGGCGAGCAGTACTTC. Encoded protein: CASSEGLGEQYF.

As DNA, the CDR3 is TGTGCCAGCAGTCCCCAAACAGGGGGTTATCAGCCCCAGCATTTT. The encoded protein is CASSPQTGGYQPQHF. This chain connects TRBV28 to TRBJ1-5, with 8 bases that match TRBD1. The V gene end was trimmed by 5 bases and the J gene end by 5 bases; junction bases not matched to a gene: 8. Germline CDR1 reads MDHEN; CDR2 reads SYDVKM. The CDR3 is made up of 15 amino acids.